The rows below give T cell receptor beta chains drawn from one sample of a study of shared clonotypes between healthy human individuals. Clones were read by immunoSEQ multiplex PCR, and TCRdb kept only the in-frame ones, dropping some. The sample carries over a million clones, just under 99% recorded once. What was sequenced was naive CD4+ T cells sorted from blood. Every receptor here comes from a man aged 30 to 39 in good health. Both conserved end residues are part of each CDR3. Each record gives: clone size, D gene, V gene, J gene, CDR3 protein, CDR3 DNA. A D gene is named only where the DNA matches it firmly. Only some rows state a clone size, as once, few, many or a class for expanded clones.

.,.,TRBV6-6,TRBJ1-2,CASSYSNPGTGYGYTF,TGTGCCAGCAGTTACTCGAACCCTGGTACCGGCTATGGCTACACCTTC
.,.,TRBV29-1,TRBJ2-1,CSVETGIEQFF,TGCAGCGTCGAGACAGGAATTGAGCAGTTCTTC
.,.,TRBV5-4,TRBJ2-1,CASSFTRSSYNEQFF,TGTGCCAGCAGCTTCACTCGTAGCTCCTACAATGAGCAGTTCTTC
.,.,TRBV7-8,TRBJ2-7,CASSLYGTLYEQYF,TGTGCCAGCAGCTTATACGGGACCCTCTACGAGCAGTACTTC
.,TRBD2,TRBV14,TRBJ2-1,CASRPLAGVGSEQFF,TGTGCCAGCAGGCCCCTAGCGGGAGTAGGTAGTGAGCAGTTCTTC
.,TRBD2,TRBV5-1,TRBJ2-5,CASSREGETQYF,TGCGCCAGCAGTAGGGAGGGGGAGACCCAGTACTTC
.,.,TRBV5-4,TRBJ2-2,CASSLGSGGTGELFF,TGTGCCAGCAGCTTGGGCAGCGGAGGCACCGGGGAGCTGTTTTTT
.,.,TRBV11-3,TRBJ2-7,CASGEPSCDEQYF,TGTGCCAGCGGCGAACCCTCTTGCGACGAGCAGTACTTC
.,TRBD1,TRBV6-5,TRBJ2-2,CASSKGQPNTGELFF,TGTGCCAGCAGTAAGGGACAGCCGAACACCGGGGAGCTGTTTTTT
few,TRBD2,TRBV7-2,TRBJ2-7,CASSLGASGTYEQYF,TGTGCCAGCAGCTTAGGCGCTAGCGGGACCTACGAGCAGTACTTC
.,TRBD2,TRBV5-4,TRBJ2-3,CASSPHRALAGATDTQYF,TGTGCCAGCAGCCCACACAGGGCCCTAGCGGGAGCGACAGATACGCAGTATTTT
.,.,TRBV6-1,TRBJ2-5,CASSEVGGWETQYF,TGTGCCAGCAGTGAAGTAGGGGGTTGGGAGACCCAGTACTTC
.,.,TRBV28,TRBJ1-4,CACGTLVEKLFF,TGTGCCTGTGGGACTCTAGTCGAAAAACTGTTTTTT
once,TRBD2,TRBV28,TRBJ2-7,CASSLGGLAGLYEQYF,TGTGCCAGCAGTTTAGGGGGACTAGCGGGTCTCTACGAGCAGTACTTC
.,.,TRBV2,TRBJ2-1,CASSSEQFF,TGTGCCAGCTCGTCTGAGCAGTTCTTC
.,.,TRBV7-6,TRBJ1-4,CASSQSVQGPNEKLFF,TGTGCCAGCAGCCAAAGTGTTCAGGGCCCTAATGAAAAACTGTTTTTT
.,TRBD1,TRBV2,TRBJ1-2,CASSAPGQGANYGYTF,TGTGCCAGCAGTGCCCCCGGACAGGGGGCTAACTATGGCTACACCTTC
.,.,TRBV7-9,TRBJ1-1,CASSLAEAFF,TGTGCCAGCAGCTTAGCTGAAGCTTTCTTT
.,TRBD1,TRBV30,TRBJ1-1,CAWSGGVTEAFF,TGTGCCTGGTCAGGGGGGGTAACTGAAGCTTTCTTT
.,.,TRBV28,TRBJ1-1,CASSFPAGRVNTEAFF,TGTGCCAGCAGTTTCCCGGCGGGCAGGGTGAACACTGAAGCTTTCTTT
.,TRBD1,TRBV7-7,TRBJ2-5,CASSLVPGQGETQYF,TGTGCCAGCAGCTTAGTGCCGGGACAGGGGGAGACCCAGTACTTC
.,TRBD2,TRBV7-2,TRBJ2-7,CASSPSGGSSYEQYF,TGTGCCAGCAGCCCTAGCGGGGGAAGCTCCTACGAGCAGTACTTC
.,.,TRBV18,TRBJ2-3,CASSPLQGPTDTQYF,TGTGCCAGCTCACCCTTACAGGGTCCCACAGATACGCAGTATTTT
.,.,TRBV5-1,TRBJ1-1,CASSLVGPGDTEAFF,TGCGCCAGCAGCTTGGTAGGTCCGGGGGACACTGAAGCTTTCTTT
.,.,TRBV18,TRBJ2-7,CASSPRGLMGYEQYF,TGTGCCAGCTCACCAAGGGGCCTGATGGGGTACGAGCAGTACTTC
.,TRBD1,TRBV18,TRBJ2-2,CASSPSGGATGELFF,TGTGCCAGCTCACCATCAGGGGGCGCGACCGGGGAGCTGTTTTTT
.,.,TRBV20-1,TRBJ2-1,CSARDPPEQFF,TGCAGTGCTAGAGACCCCCCTGAGCAGTTCTTC
.,.,TRBV4-1,TRBJ2-1,CASSQEDYNEQFF,TGCGCCAGCAGCCAAGAAGACTACAATGAGCAGTTCTTC
.,TRBD2,TRBV7-8,TRBJ2-7,CASSLRGRAYDEQYF,TGTGCCAGCAGCTTACGCGGGAGGGCCTATGACGAGCAGTACTTC
once,.,TRBV6-1,TRBJ2-3,CASRRQVGTDTQYF,TGTGCCAGCAGAAGACAGGTTGGCACAGATACGCAGTATTTT
.,TRBD2,TRBV6-4,TRBJ2-5,CASSDSLAGTQYF,TGTGCCAGCAGTGACTCCTTAGCGGGGACCCAGTACTTC
.,.,TRBV29-1,TRBJ2-5,CSVVQGGETQYF,TGCAGCGTTGTTCAGGGAGGAGAGACCCAGTACTTC
.,TRBD2,TRBV4-1,TRBJ2-3,CASSQEGSGSALDTQYF,TGCGCCAGCAGCCAAGAGGGGAGCGGGAGTGCCTTAGATACGCAGTATTTT
.,.,TRBV9,TRBJ2-2,CASSPQVRVWDTGELFF,TGTGCCAGCAGCCCCCAGGTCCGGGTATGGGACACCGGGGAGCTGTTTTTT
.,.,TRBV6-5,TRBJ1-1,CASTKGGGTEAFF,TGTGCCAGCACCAAGGGTGGCGGCACTGAAGCTTTCTTT
.,.,TRBV28,TRBJ1-2,CASWAGRGYTF,TGTGCCAGCTGGGCCGGAAGAGGCTACACCTTC
once,.,TRBV6-1,TRBJ1-2,CASSREVNYGYTF,TGTGCCAGCAGCAGGGAGGTTAACTATGGCTACACCTTC
.,.,TRBV6-5,TRBJ1-5,CASSPGFFNQPQHF,TGTGCCAGCAGTCCAGGGTTTTTCAATCAGCCCCAGCATTTT
.,.,TRBV28,TRBJ1-5,CASSPQGPSNQPQHF,TGTGCCAGCAGTCCGCAGGGTCCGAGCAATCAGCCCCAGCATTTT
.,.,TRBV7-2,TRBJ2-7,CASSLAGVGGQYF,TGTGCCAGCAGCTTAGCAGGTGTTGGTGGGCAGTACTTC
.,TRBD1,TRBV5-1,TRBJ2-7,CASSMGTDFYEQYF,TGCGCCAGCAGCATGGGGACAGACTTCTACGAGCAGTACTTC
.,.,TRBV18,TRBJ2-2,CASSPFRNSANTGELFF,TGTGCCAGCTCACCATTCCGTAACAGTGCGAACACCGGGGAGCTGTTTTTT
.,.,TRBV10-2,TRBJ1-3,CASSHTGSSGNTIYF,TGCGCCAGCAGTCATACAGGGTCTTCTGGAAACACCATATATTTT
.,.,TRBV6-1,TRBJ2-7,CASGRDLSYEQYF,TGTGCCAGCGGTCGGGACCTCTCCTACGAGCAGTACTTC
.,.,TRBV10-3,TRBJ2-4,CAISESVQLKNIQYF,TGTGCCATCAGTGAGTCAGTGCAGCTTAAAAACATTCAGTACTTC
.,.,TRBV10-3,TRBJ2-7,CAISDGGVPYEQYF,TGTGCCATCAGTGACGGTGGGGTACCCTACGAGCAGTACTTC
.,.,TRBV7-9,TRBJ1-1,CASSQPGTVLSAFF,TGTGCCAGCAGCCAACCTGGGACGGTCCTGTCAGCTTTCTTT